Listed below are T cell receptor beta chains from one sample, sequenced in a study of blood T cell repertoires in COVID-19. Only in-frame clones appear in the TCRdb table, and some are missing; sequencing was by immunoSEQ multiplex PCR. The repertoire consists of about 200,000 clones, with 70% to 90% occurring once and the leading ten covering around 4.9%. Sequencing input: peripheral blood. The origin of the receptors is a woman older than 75 with acute or convalescent COVID-19. CDR3s include the opening cysteine and the closing phenylalanine or tryptophan. D genes are given only for firm matches. Only some rows state a clone size, as once, few, many or a class for expanded clones.

TRBD2 - TRBJ2-1 TRBV5-8 CASSLGTSARDEQFF TGTGCCAGCAGCTTAGGGACTAGCGCGCGGGATGAGCAGTTCTTC
- few TRBJ1-3 TRBV19 CASSTRHTGRNTIYF TGTGCCAGTAGTACGCGCCACACAGGACGAAACACCATATATTTT
- - TRBJ2-3 TRBV27 CASSLWAVRMSTDTQYF TGTGCCAGCAGTTTATGGGCAGTTCGGATGAGCACAGATACGCAGTATTTT
TRBD2 - TRBJ2-5 TRBV11-3 CASSSGLQYQETQYF TGTGCCAGCAGCTCGGGACTACAGTACCAAGAGACCCAGTACTTC
- - TRBJ1-3 TRBV19 CASSIFASSGNTIYF TGTGCCAGTAGTATTTTCGCCAGCTCTGGAAACACCATATATTTT
- - TRBJ2-3 TRBV18 CASSPPGHLPPDTQYF TGTGCCAGCTCACCCCCGGGACATCTCCCCCCAGATACGCAGTATTTT
- - TRBJ2-1 TRBV30 CAWSDRTQYNEQFF TGTGCCTGGAGTGACAGGACCCAATACAATGAGCAGTTCTTC
- - TRBJ1-5 TRBV18 CASSPTEQGASNQPQHF TGTGCCAGCTCACCCACCGAGCAGGGCGCGAGCAATCAGCCCCAGCATTTT
- - TRBJ2-1 TRBV6-5 CASSNRINEQFF TGTGCCAGCAGCAACAGAATCAATGAGCAGTTCTTC
- - TRBJ2-2 TRBV4-3 CASSQGFGDYTGELFF TGCGCCAGCAGCCAAGGCTTCGGGGACTACACCGGGGAGCTGTTTTTT
TRBD1 - TRBJ1-4 TRBV2 CASSLTGATTNEKLFF TGTGCCAGCAGCTTAACAGGGGCCACGACTAATGAAAAACTGTTTTTT
TRBD1 - TRBJ2-7 TRBV5-1 CASRLTGSSYEQYF TGCGCCAGCAGATTGACAGGGAGCTCCTACGAGCAGTACTTC
- once TRBJ2-3 TRBV10-2 CASSVSLLRRITDTQYF TGCGCCAGCAGTGTTTCACTCTTGCGGAGGATCACAGATACGCAGTATTTT
TRBD2 - TRBJ2-3 TRBV3-1/TRBV3-2 CASSQECGRATDTQYF TGTGCCAGCAGCCAAGAGTGCGGGAGAGCAACAGATACGCAGTATTTT
TRBD2 few TRBJ2-5 TRBV7-2 CASSLYPGGVAGNQETQYF TGTGCCAGCAGCTTATATCCCGGAGGGGTAGCGGGAAACCAAGAGACCCAGTACTTC
- few TRBJ1-3 TRBV7-8 CASSLVSVNSGNTIYF TGTGCCAGCAGCTTAGTTTCCGTTAACTCTGGAAACACCATATATTTT
TRBD2 few TRBJ2-1 TRBV27 CASSRAGLARYPSYNEQFF TGTGCCAGCAGTCGGGCGGGACTAGCGAGATACCCTTCCTACAATGAGCAGTTCTTC
TRBD1 - TRBJ1-1 TRBV7-9 CASSQGVGAAFF TGTGCCAGCAGCCAGGGGGTTGGGGCAGCTTTCTTT
TRBD1 - TRBJ2-7 TRBV6-1 CASSDGTGLLYEQYF TGTGCCAGCAGTGATGGGACAGGGCTCCTTTACGAGCAGTACTTC
- - TRBJ2-7 TRBV5-1 CASSLDGGGFYEQYF TGCGCCAGCAGCTTGGATGGCGGGGGCTTTTACGAGCAGTACTTC